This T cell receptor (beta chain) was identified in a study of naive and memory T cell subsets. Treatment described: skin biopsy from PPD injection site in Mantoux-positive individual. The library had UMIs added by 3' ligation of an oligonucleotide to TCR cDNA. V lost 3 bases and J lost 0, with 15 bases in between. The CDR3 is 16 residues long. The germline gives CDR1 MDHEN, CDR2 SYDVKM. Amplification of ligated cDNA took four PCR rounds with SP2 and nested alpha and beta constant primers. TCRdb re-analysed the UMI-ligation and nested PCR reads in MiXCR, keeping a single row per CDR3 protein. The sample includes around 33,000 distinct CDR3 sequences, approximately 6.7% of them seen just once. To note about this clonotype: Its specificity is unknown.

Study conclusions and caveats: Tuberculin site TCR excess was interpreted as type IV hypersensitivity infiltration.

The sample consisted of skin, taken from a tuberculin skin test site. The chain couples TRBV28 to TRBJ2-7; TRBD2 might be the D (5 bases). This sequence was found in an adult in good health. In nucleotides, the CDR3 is TGTGCCAGCAGTTTGACTGCGGTTGGGAGCTCCTACGAGCAGTACTTC. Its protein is CASSLTAVGSSYEQYF.